These T cell receptor beta chains were read from a single sample in a study of high-grade serous ovarian cancer treatment subgroups. The repertoire was sequenced with immunoSEQ multiplex PCR; TCRdb's copy has only in-frame clones and lacks some. The top ten hold roughly 3.2% of the sample, which has around 37,000 clones, around three quarters seen once. The sample was tumor tissue. These receptor sequences come from a human donor with high-grade serous ovarian cancer. Each CDR3 is given with its conserved first and last residue. Each record gives: D gene, J gene, V gene, clone size, CDR3 DNA, CDR3 protein. A D gene is named only where the DNA matches it firmly. Clone sizes are given selectively: once, few, many, or a class where the clone is expanded.

TRBD2 | TRBJ2-1 | TRBV27 | few | TGTGCCAGCAGTTTCCCAGGACTAGCGGGAGGAGAGCAGTTCTTC | CASSFPGLAGGEQFF
- | TRBJ2-7 | TRBV7-9 | - | TGTGCCAGCAGCTCCACTGGGACCCCATTCGAGCAGTACTTC | CASSSTGTPFEQYF
- | TRBJ2-7 | TRBV19 | - | TGTGCCAGTAGTATCTGGAGAGTCCGAGAGTCCTACGAGCAGTACTTC | CASSIWRVRESYEQYF
- | TRBJ1-5 | TRBV6-6 | once | TGTGCCAGCAGTTACTCGGGGGGGAATCAGCCCCAGCATTTT | CASSYSGGNQPQHF
TRBD1 | TRBJ1-6 | TRBV30 | - | TGTGCCTGGAGTCCCCGGACAGGGCCAGGGCATTCACCCCTCCACTTT | CAWSPRTGPGHSPLHF
- | TRBJ1-2 | TRBV5-1 | - | TGCGCCAGCAGCTACTGGCCCAGTGAGAGCTACACCTTC | CASSYWPSESYTF
- | TRBJ1-1 | TRBV19 | medium-sized | TGTGCCAGTAGTATCAGGAACACTGAAGCTTTCTTT | CASSIRNTEAFF
- | TRBJ2-7 | TRBV5-1 | - | TGCGCCAGCAGCTGGGAGACAGGTCACTACGAGCAGTACTTC | CASSWETGHYEQYF
- | TRBJ1-1 | TRBV18 | - | TGTGCCAGCTCACGGTTGCCCAACCACCAGGACACTGAAGCTTTCTTT | CASSRLPNHQDTEAFF
- | TRBJ2-3 | TRBV7-3 | - | TGTGCCAGCAGCTCCCAGTCCACAGATACGCAGTATTTT | CASSSQSTDTQYF
- | TRBJ2-1 | TRBV11-2 | - | TGTGCCAGCAGTTCTAGGCAGGGTGGGAATGAGCAGTTCTTC | CASSSRQGGNEQFF
- | TRBJ1-5 | TRBV19 | - | TGTGCCACAACAAGAGGGGGTTCCTATAGCAATCAGCCCCAGCATTTT | CATTRGGSYSNQPQHF
- | TRBJ2-4 | TRBV9 | - | TGTGCCAGCAGCAGAGGGGGGTCCAGCATTCAGTACTTC | CASSRGGSSIQYF
- | TRBJ2-7 | TRBV11-3 | - | TGTGCCAGCACCCCAGGAGGGAGCGAGCAGTACTTC | CASTPGGSEQYF
TRBD1 | TRBJ2-2 | TRBV9 | - | TGTGCCAGCAGCTTAGAGGACAGGCTGGGGGACACCGGGGAGCTGTTTTTT | CASSLEDRLGDTGELFF
TRBD2 | TRBJ2-1 | TRBV5-1 | once | TGCGCCAGCAGCGTGACGGGACTAGCCTACAATGAGCAGTTCTTC | CASSVTGLAYNEQFF
TRBD2 | TRBJ2-1 | TRBV7-6 | - | TGTGCCAGCAGCTTAACCCCCGGGACTAGCGGGTACAATGAGCAGTTCTTC | CASSLTPGTSGYNEQFF
- | TRBJ1-2 | TRBV5-4 | - | TGTGCCAGCAGCTTGCGATCGGCAGGGGCTGGCTACACCTTC | CASSLRSAGAGYTF
TRBD1 | TRBJ1-5 | TRBV2 | - | TGTGCCAGCAATGACAGGGGCTCATGGCAGCCCCAGCATTTT | CASNDRGSWQPQHF
- | TRBJ1-4 | TRBV7-9 | - | TGTGCCAGCAGCTCAACGGCTGCAACTAATGAAAAACTGTTTTTT | CASSSTAATNEKLFF
- | TRBJ2-1 | TRBV5-1 | - | TGCGCCAGCAGCTTGGAACTAGATTTTAGTACCTACAATGAGCAGTTCTTC | CASSLELDFSTYNEQFF
- | TRBJ2-4 | TRBV15 | - | TGTGCCACCAGCAGGGGGGCCAAAAACATTCAGTACTTC | CATSRGAKNIQYF
- | TRBJ2-1 | TRBV7-9 | - | TGTGCCAGCAGCCTCCGGGACGGGACAATCGAGCAGTTCTTC | CASSLRDGTIEQFF
- | TRBJ1-2 | TRBV30 | - | TGTGCCTGGTCCCCAGGGTATGGCTACACCTTC | CAWSPGYGYTF
- | TRBJ1-1 | TRBV5-6 | - | TGTGCCAGCAGCTCCTACGACAGGAACACTGAAGCTTTCTTT | CASSSYDRNTEAFF
- | TRBJ2-1 | TRBV7-9 | - | TGTGCCAGCAGCTCAGGGGGGGGACTCCCCTTCCTGGGCGAGCAGTTCTTC | CASSSGGGLPFLGEQFF
- | TRBJ2-7 | TRBV27 | - | TGTGCCAGCAGCCCAAGGGGCCTTAGCTCCTACGAGCAGTACTTC | CASSPRGLSSYEQYF
- | TRBJ2-1 | TRBV30 | - | TGTGCCTGGGTCTCCCAAGCGGTTCCCGACAATGAGCAGTTCTTC | CAWVSQAVPDNEQFF
TRBD1 | TRBJ2-1 | TRBV7-2 | - | TGTGCCAGCAGCTTAGGAACAGGGGTTAAATTGGGTGAGCAGTTCTTC | CASSLGTGVKLGEQFF
TRBD1 | TRBJ2-6 | TRBV27 | - | TGTGCCAGCAGTCGACGATGGGACAGGGAGGGCACTGGGGCCAACGTCCTGACTTTC | CASSRRWDREGTGANVLTF
- | TRBJ1-3 | TRBV28 | - | TGTGCCAGCAGGACCGGGACAAGATCTGGAAACACCATATATTTT | CASRTGTRSGNTIYF
- | TRBJ2-3 | TRBV5-1 | - | TGCGCCAGCAAGCCCTTCTCTAGCACAGATACGCAGTATTTT | CASKPFSSTDTQYF
- | TRBJ2-7 | TRBV10-3 | - | TGTGCCATCAGTGAGTCTGTTTCCGGTTTCTACGAGCAGTACTTC | CAISESVSGFYEQYF
TRBD1 | TRBJ1-2 | TRBV4-3 | - | TGCGCCAGCAGCCAAGAATTAGGCAGGGGGAGGTATGGCTACACCTTC | CASSQELGRGRYGYTF
- | TRBJ1-4 | TRBV5-6 | - | TGTGCCAGCAGCTATAGCGACTATAATGAAAAACTGTTTTTT | CASSYSDYNEKLFF
- | TRBJ1-2 | TRBV29-1 | - | TGCAGCGTTGAGGGCGGGGATAACTATGGCTACACCTTC | CSVEGGDNYGYTF